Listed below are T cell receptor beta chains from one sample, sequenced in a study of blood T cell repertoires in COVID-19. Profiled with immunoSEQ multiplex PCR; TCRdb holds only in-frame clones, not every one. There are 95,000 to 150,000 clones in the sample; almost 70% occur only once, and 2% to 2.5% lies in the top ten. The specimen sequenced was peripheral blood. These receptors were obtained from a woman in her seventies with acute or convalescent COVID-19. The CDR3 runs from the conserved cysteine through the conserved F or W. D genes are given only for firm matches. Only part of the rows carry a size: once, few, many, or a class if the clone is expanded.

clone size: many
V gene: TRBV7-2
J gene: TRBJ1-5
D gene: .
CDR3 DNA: TGTGCCAGCAGCTTGAGCACCACGGGCAATCAGCCCCAGCATTTT
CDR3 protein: CASSLSTTGNQPQHF

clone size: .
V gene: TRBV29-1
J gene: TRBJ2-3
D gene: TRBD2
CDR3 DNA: TGCAGCGTTGACGGACTAGCGGTCACAGATACGCAGTATTTT
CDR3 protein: CSVDGLAVTDTQYF

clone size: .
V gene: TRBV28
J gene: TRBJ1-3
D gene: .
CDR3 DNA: TGTGCCAGCTGTAGGGGAGGGGGAGCTGGAAACACCATATATTTT
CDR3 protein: CASCRGGGAGNTIYF

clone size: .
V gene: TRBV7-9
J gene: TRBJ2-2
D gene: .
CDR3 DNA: TGTGCCAGCAGCTTAGCTCAGGGGAACACCGGGGAGCTGTTTTTT
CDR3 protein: CASSLAQGNTGELFF

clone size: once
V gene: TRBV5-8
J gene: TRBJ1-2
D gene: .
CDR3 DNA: TGTGCCAGCAGCCTGGGAGAGGGCTATGGCTACACCTTC
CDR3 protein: CASSLGEGYGYTF

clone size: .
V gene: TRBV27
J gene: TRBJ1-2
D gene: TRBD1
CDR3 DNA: TGTGCCAGCAGTTTATTGGGACAGGGGAACTATGGCTACACCTTC
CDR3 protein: CASSLLGQGNYGYTF

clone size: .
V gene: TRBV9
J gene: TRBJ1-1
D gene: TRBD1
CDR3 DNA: TGTGCCAGCAGCGCACTAACAGGGGGCGCAGCTGAAGCTTTCTTT
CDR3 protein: CASSALTGGAAEAFF

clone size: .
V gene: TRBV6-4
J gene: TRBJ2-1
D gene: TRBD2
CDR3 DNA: TGTGCCAGCAGTCTCCTAGCGGGAAGTGGGAGTGAGCAGTTCTTC
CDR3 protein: CASSLLAGSGSEQFF

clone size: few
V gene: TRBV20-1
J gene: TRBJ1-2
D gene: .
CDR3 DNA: TGCAGTGCTAGATCCGGGGATGGCTACACCTTC
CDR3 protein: CSARSGDGYTF

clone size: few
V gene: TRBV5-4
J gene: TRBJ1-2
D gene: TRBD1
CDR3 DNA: TGTGCCAGCAGCGTGGACAGGGGTATCTATGGCTACACCTTC
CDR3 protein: CASSVDRGIYGYTF

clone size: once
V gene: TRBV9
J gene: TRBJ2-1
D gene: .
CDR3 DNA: TGTGCCAGCAGCCCCGAGGCACTAGCCCACTACAATGAGCAGTTCTTC
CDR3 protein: CASSPEALAHYNEQFF

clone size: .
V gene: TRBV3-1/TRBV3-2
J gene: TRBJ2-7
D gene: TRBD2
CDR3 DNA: TGTGCCAGCAGCCAAGACGCTAGCGGGGTGTACGAGCAGTACTTC
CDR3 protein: CASSQDASGVYEQYF

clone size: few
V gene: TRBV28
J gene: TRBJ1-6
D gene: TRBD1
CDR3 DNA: TGTGCCAGCAGTTTCCCGGGACAGGGGGATTCACCCCTCCACTTT
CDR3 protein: CASSFPGQGDSPLHF

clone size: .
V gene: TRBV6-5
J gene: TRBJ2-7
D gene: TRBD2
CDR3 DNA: TGTGCCAGCAGCGTTACTAGCGCGGAAAACTACGAGCAGTACTTC
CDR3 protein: CASSVTSAENYEQYF

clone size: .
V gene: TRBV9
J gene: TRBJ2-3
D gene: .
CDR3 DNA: TGTGCCAGCAGCCTTAGTATCACAGATACGCAGTATTTT
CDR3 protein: CASSLSITDTQYF

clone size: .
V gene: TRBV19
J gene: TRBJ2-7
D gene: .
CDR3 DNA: TGTGCCAGTAGTATAGATCGGAGAGAGCAGTACTTC
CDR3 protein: CASSIDRREQYF

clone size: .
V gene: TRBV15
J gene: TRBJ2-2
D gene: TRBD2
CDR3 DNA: TGTGCCACCAGCAGAGGCTCGGGACTAGCGGGGCTGAACACCGGGGAGCTGTTTTTT
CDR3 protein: CATSRGSGLAGLNTGELFF

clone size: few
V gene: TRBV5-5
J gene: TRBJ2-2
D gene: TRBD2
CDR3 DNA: TGTGCCAGCAGCTTCTTTGGCGGGAGGGACGGGGAGCTGTTTTTT
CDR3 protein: CASSFFGGRDGELFF

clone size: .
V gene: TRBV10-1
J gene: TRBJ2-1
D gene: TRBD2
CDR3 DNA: TGCGCCAGCAGCTCCGGGGGGGCAGGGTTATACAATGAGCAGTTCTTC
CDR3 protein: CASSSGGAGLYNEQFF

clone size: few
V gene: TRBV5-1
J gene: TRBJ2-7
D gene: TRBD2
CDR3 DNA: TGCGCCAGCAGCTTTTCCCCCCCTGGGACTAGCGGGAGCTACGAGCAGTACTTC
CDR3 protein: CASSFSPPGTSGSYEQYF

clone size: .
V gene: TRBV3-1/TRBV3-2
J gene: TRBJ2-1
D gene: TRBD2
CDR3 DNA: TGTGCCAGCAGCCAGCCTGTCCTAGCGGGAGTATCAGGCGAGCAGTTCTTC
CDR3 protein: CASSQPVLAGVSGEQFF

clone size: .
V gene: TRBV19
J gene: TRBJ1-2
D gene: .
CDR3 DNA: TGTGCCAGTGTCCCTGCCGACTTGTGGGGCTACACCTTC
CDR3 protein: CASVPADLWGYTF

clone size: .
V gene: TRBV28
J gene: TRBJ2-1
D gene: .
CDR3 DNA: TGTGCCAGCAGTTCATCGGGGGATGAGCAGTTCTTC
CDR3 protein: CASSSSGDEQFF

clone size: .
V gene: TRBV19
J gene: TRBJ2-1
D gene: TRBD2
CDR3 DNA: TGTGCCAGTCGGATCAGCGGGAGCTCCTACAATGAGCAGTTCTTC
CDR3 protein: CASRISGSSYNEQFF

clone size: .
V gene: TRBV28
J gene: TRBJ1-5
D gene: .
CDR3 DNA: TGTGCCAGCCGCAACTCTCCAATAAATCAGCCCCAGCATTTT
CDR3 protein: CASRNSPINQPQHF